This T cell receptor beta chain was captured in a study of blood T cell repertoires in COVID-19. About the study: Samples taken during acute and convalescent COVID-19 were collected in the United States, Italy and Spain. Sample material is recorded as cDNA or gDNA derived from T cells, B-cell-depleted T cells, or PBMCs.

Only in-frame clones appear in the TCRdb table, and some are missing; sequencing was by immunoSEQ multiplex PCR. The table records 210,000 or so clones, 80% of them present only once. Allocation to cohorts depended on clinical history reported by the participants. This CDR3 contains 14 residues. The germline V and J ends were trimmed by 4 bases and 5 bases, with 14 bases remaining between them. CDR1 and CDR2 (germline): LNHDA, SQIVND (reference sequence). The genes are TRBV19 and TRBJ1-1; TRBD1 is a possible D gene (5 bases). The sample taken for sequencing was PBMCs or T cells enriched from blood (not recorded which). The source is a man aged 30-40 years with acute COVID-19. The CDR3 spells CASSTQGQWTEAFF. In DNA form, the CDR3 reads TGTGCCAGTAGTACCCAGGGCCAGTGGACTGAAGCTTTCTTT.